Listed below are T cell receptor beta chains from one sample, sequenced in a study of blood T cell repertoires in COVID-19. Sequencing was performed with immunoSEQ multiplex PCR; in TCRdb, only in-frame clones are kept and a portion is missing. The data contain about 290,000 clones, around nine tenths of them singletons. The specimen was peripheral blood. Receptors were obtained from a woman in her 30s with COVID-19, enrolled during active disease. The CDR3 runs from the conserved cysteine through the conserved F or W. Fields, in order: clone size, J gene, V gene, D gene, CDR3 DNA, CDR3 protein. D genes are given only for firm matches. Expanded clones get a size class; other rows say once, few or many, or leave the size out.

abundance: .
j_gene: TRBJ1-2
v_gene: TRBV3-1/TRBV3-2
d_gene: TRBD1
CDR3nt: TGTGCCAGCAGCCAGGTGACAGGGCCAGGCTACACCTTC
CDR3aa: CASSQVTGPGYTF

abundance: once
j_gene: TRBJ2-5
v_gene: TRBV7-8
d_gene: TRBD2
CDR3nt: TGTGCCAGCACGGGGAGGGGCCCGGAGACCCAGTACTTC
CDR3aa: CASTGRGPETQYF

abundance: .
j_gene: TRBJ2-7
v_gene: TRBV6-5
d_gene: .
CDR3nt: TGTGCCAGCAGGCAGGCAGACTCCTACGAGCAGTACTTC
CDR3aa: CASRQADSYEQYF

abundance: .
j_gene: TRBJ2-7
v_gene: TRBV2
d_gene: TRBD2
CDR3nt: TGTGCCAGCAGTGAAGGGGTAGCGGGCTTTCCCTACGAGCAGTACTTC
CDR3aa: CASSEGVAGFPYEQYF

abundance: .
j_gene: TRBJ1-2
v_gene: TRBV28
d_gene: .
CDR3nt: TGTGCCAGCAGTTTGACTTCGGGCAGGGCCAACTATGGCTACACCTTC
CDR3aa: CASSLTSGRANYGYTF

abundance: .
j_gene: TRBJ2-3
v_gene: TRBV27
d_gene: .
CDR3nt: TGTGCCAGCAGTTTAAGGGGGGATACGCAGTATTTT
CDR3aa: CASSLRGDTQYF

abundance: .
j_gene: TRBJ2-1
v_gene: TRBV5-6
d_gene: .
CDR3nt: TGTGCCAGCAGCTTTGGGGCCTCTGAGCAGTTCTTC
CDR3aa: CASSFGASEQFF

abundance: .
j_gene: TRBJ2-3
v_gene: TRBV7-9
d_gene: .
CDR3nt: TGTGCCAGCAATGGAGGGGGCGCAGATACGCAGTATTTT
CDR3aa: CASNGGGADTQYF

abundance: .
j_gene: TRBJ1-2
v_gene: TRBV28
d_gene: .
CDR3nt: TGTGCCAGCAGCGGGGGAGGGCGTAATCCATATGGCTACACCTTC
CDR3aa: CASSGGGRNPYGYTF

abundance: .
j_gene: TRBJ2-7
v_gene: TRBV5-6
d_gene: TRBD2
CDR3nt: TGTGCCAGCAGCCGGGCGGGGGAAGGCTCCTACGAGCAGTACTTC
CDR3aa: CASSRAGEGSYEQYF

abundance: .
j_gene: TRBJ1-3
v_gene: TRBV28
d_gene: .
CDR3nt: TGTGCCAGTTTTGGGGGGGCCAGGGCCTTCTCTGGAAACACCATATATTTT
CDR3aa: CASFGGARAFSGNTIYF

abundance: .
j_gene: TRBJ1-1
v_gene: TRBV18
d_gene: TRBD1
CDR3nt: TGTGCCAGCTCACGGGACAGCGGAGGCACTGAAGCTTTCTTT
CDR3aa: CASSRDSGGTEAFF

abundance: .
j_gene: TRBJ2-4
v_gene: TRBV9
d_gene: TRBD2
CDR3nt: TGTGCCAGCAGCGTAGCTCTAGCGGGGCCCGAAAACATTCAGTACTTC
CDR3aa: CASSVALAGPENIQYF

abundance: .
j_gene: TRBJ1-1
v_gene: TRBV7-6
d_gene: .
CDR3nt: TGTGCCAGCAGCTTATTTATGGAGGCTGCAGCTGAAGCTTTCTTT
CDR3aa: CASSLFMEAAAEAFF

abundance: .
j_gene: TRBJ2-7
v_gene: TRBV28
d_gene: TRBD1
CDR3nt: TGTGCCAGCAGAGCTAACCGGGACAGGGGGTTCGAGCAGTACTTC
CDR3aa: CASRANRDRGFEQYF

abundance: .
j_gene: TRBJ2-7
v_gene: TRBV27
d_gene: TRBD1
CDR3nt: TGTGCCAGCAGTATACTGGGACAGGGATTCTACGAGCAGTACTTC
CDR3aa: CASSILGQGFYEQYF

abundance: .
j_gene: TRBJ1-5
v_gene: TRBV7-9
d_gene: .
CDR3nt: TGTGCCAGCAGCTCCCCGGGGAACCAGCCCCAGCATTTT
CDR3aa: CASSSPGNQPQHF

abundance: .
j_gene: TRBJ2-5
v_gene: TRBV21-1
d_gene: .
CDR3nt: TGTGCCAGCAGCCCCCGGGCGGCGACTAACCAAGAGACCCAGTACTTC
CDR3aa: CASSPRAATNQETQYF

abundance: .
j_gene: TRBJ2-2
v_gene: TRBV3-1/TRBV3-2
d_gene: .
CDR3nt: TGTGCCAGCAGCCAAGCCGGCGGGGAGCTGTTTTTT
CDR3aa: CASSQAGGELFF

abundance: .
j_gene: TRBJ1-5
v_gene: TRBV3-1/TRBV3-2
d_gene: .
CDR3nt: TGTGCCAGCAGCCAAGACTTCGGGGGGCTTCAGCCCCAGCATTTT
CDR3aa: CASSQDFGGLQPQHF

abundance: .
j_gene: TRBJ2-7
v_gene: TRBV27
d_gene: .
CDR3nt: TGTGCCAGCAGTTTGAGGGGGGGATTGGTCTACGAGCAGTACTTC
CDR3aa: CASSLRGGLVYEQYF

abundance: .
j_gene: TRBJ2-3
v_gene: TRBV3-1/TRBV3-2
d_gene: TRBD2
CDR3nt: TGTGCCAGCAGCTTTAGCGGGGGGATCACAGATACGCAGTATTTT
CDR3aa: CASSFSGGITDTQYF

abundance: .
j_gene: TRBJ2-2
v_gene: TRBV27
d_gene: TRBD1
CDR3nt: TGTGCCAGCATCGGCCCACAGGGGGCCGGGGAGCTGTTTTTT
CDR3aa: CASIGPQGAGELFF

abundance: .
j_gene: TRBJ1-2
v_gene: TRBV5-1
d_gene: .
CDR3nt: TGCGCCAGCAGCTTGTCAGGGTATACAATTGGGAACTATGGCTACACCTTC
CDR3aa: CASSLSGYTIGNYGYTF

abundance: .
j_gene: TRBJ2-3
v_gene: TRBV5-1
d_gene: .
CDR3nt: TGCGCCAGCACTGTGTATGGCGGGGATAACACAGATACGCAGTATTTT
CDR3aa: CASTVYGGDNTDTQYF

abundance: .
j_gene: TRBJ2-7
v_gene: TRBV19
d_gene: TRBD1
CDR3nt: TGTGCCAGTATGGGGACAGGGGGCAGGGGAGAGCAGTACTTC
CDR3aa: CASMGTGGRGEQYF

abundance: .
j_gene: TRBJ2-1
v_gene: TRBV5-1
d_gene: .
CDR3nt: TGCGCCAGCAGCTTGGCAACCACCCGCGGCACTGAGCAGTTCTTC
CDR3aa: CASSLATTRGTEQFF

abundance: once
j_gene: TRBJ1-1
v_gene: TRBV11-2
d_gene: .
CDR3nt: TGTGCCAGCAGCTTAGTTCTATTGGACACTGAAGCTTTCTTT
CDR3aa: CASSLVLLDTEAFF

abundance: .
j_gene: TRBJ1-5
v_gene: TRBV6-5
d_gene: .
CDR3nt: TGTGCCAGCAGTTATTACCCAGCAGGGGTTCAGCCCCAGCATTTT
CDR3aa: CASSYYPAGVQPQHF

abundance: .
j_gene: TRBJ1-2
v_gene: TRBV28
d_gene: .
CDR3nt: TGTGCCAGCAGTACCCCAGGTTATGGCTACACCTTC
CDR3aa: CASSTPGYGYTF

abundance: .
j_gene: TRBJ1-2
v_gene: TRBV6-5
d_gene: TRBD1
CDR3nt: TGTGCCAGCAGTTCCTCAGGGGGCCAGATGTATGGCTACACCTTC
CDR3aa: CASSSSGGQMYGYTF

abundance: .
j_gene: TRBJ1-2
v_gene: TRBV18
d_gene: .
CDR3nt: TGTGCCAGCTCCCTCGGTAGACAGGAACACTATGGCTACACCTTC
CDR3aa: CASSLGRQEHYGYTF

abundance: .
j_gene: TRBJ2-7
v_gene: TRBV4-1
d_gene: .
CDR3nt: TGCGCCAGCAGCCAAACGGGGTACGAGCAGTACTTC
CDR3aa: CASSQTGYEQYF

abundance: .
j_gene: TRBJ1-1
v_gene: TRBV7-2
d_gene: TRBD1
CDR3nt: TGTGCCAGCAGCTTCGATTCGACAGGGGCTGGTGAAGCTTTCTTT
CDR3aa: CASSFDSTGAGEAFF

abundance: .
j_gene: TRBJ2-1
v_gene: TRBV11-2
d_gene: .
CDR3nt: TGTGCCAGCAGCTTAGAAGGGAGGAATGAGCAGTTCTTC
CDR3aa: CASSLEGRNEQFF

abundance: .
j_gene: TRBJ2-2
v_gene: TRBV10-2
d_gene: TRBD2
CDR3nt: TGCGCCAGCCGAAGAGCGGGGGAAACCGGGGAGCTGTTTTTT
CDR3aa: CASRRAGETGELFF

abundance: .
j_gene: TRBJ1-1
v_gene: TRBV19
d_gene: .
CDR3nt: TGTGCCAGTAGGACCCCGGGACAAATACGTGAAGCTTTCTTT
CDR3aa: CASRTPGQIREAFF

abundance: .
j_gene: TRBJ1-6
v_gene: TRBV7-9
d_gene: .
CDR3nt: TGTGCCAGCAGCTTAAGCAGGGCCCTCTCACATTCACCCCTCCACTTT
CDR3aa: CASSLSRALSHSPLHF

abundance: few
j_gene: TRBJ2-3
v_gene: TRBV5-6
d_gene: TRBD2
CDR3nt: TGTGCCAGCAGCTTCACGGGGGGGCAGTATTTT
CDR3aa: CASSFTGGQYF

abundance: .
j_gene: TRBJ2-3
v_gene: TRBV7-8
d_gene: TRBD2
CDR3nt: TGTGCCAGCGCGAGACTAGCGGGGAACACAGATACGCAGTATTTT
CDR3aa: CASARLAGNTDTQYF

abundance: .
j_gene: TRBJ2-5
v_gene: TRBV28
d_gene: TRBD1
CDR3nt: TGTGCCAGCAGTTTAAGCACAGGGGGGAGAGAGACCCAGTACTTC
CDR3aa: CASSLSTGGRETQYF

abundance: .
j_gene: TRBJ1-4
v_gene: TRBV4-1
d_gene: TRBD1
CDR3nt: TGCGCCAGCAGCCAGGATACCGGGACAGGTGAAAAACTGTTTTTT
CDR3aa: CASSQDTGTGEKLFF

abundance: .
j_gene: TRBJ1-2
v_gene: TRBV27
d_gene: .
CDR3nt: TGTGCCAGCAGTTCTTCCCGTGTGAGCGGCTACACCTTC
CDR3aa: CASSSSRVSGYTF

abundance: .
j_gene: TRBJ1-2
v_gene: TRBV3-1/TRBV3-2
d_gene: .
CDR3nt: TGTGCCAGCAGCCACATAGGAGGTAACTATGGCTACACCTTC
CDR3aa: CASSHIGGNYGYTF

abundance: .
j_gene: TRBJ1-6
v_gene: TRBV6-5
d_gene: TRBD1
CDR3nt: TGTGCCAGCGGGGGACAGAATAATTCACCCCTCCACTTT
CDR3aa: CASGGQNNSPLHF

abundance: .
j_gene: TRBJ1-2
v_gene: TRBV5-4
d_gene: TRBD1
CDR3nt: TGTGCCAGCAGAAGAACGGGACAGATCTATGGCTACACCTTC
CDR3aa: CASRRTGQIYGYTF

abundance: .
j_gene: TRBJ2-7
v_gene: TRBV18
d_gene: TRBD1
CDR3nt: TGTGCCAGCTCGGCCGGGACAGCAAGTCTCGTGCAGTACTTC
CDR3aa: CASSAGTASLVQYF

abundance: .
j_gene: TRBJ2-1
v_gene: TRBV7-2
d_gene: TRBD1
CDR3nt: TGTGCCAGCAGCCTAGAGGGGACAGTATACAATGAGCAGTTCTTC
CDR3aa: CASSLEGTVYNEQFF

abundance: .
j_gene: TRBJ2-1
v_gene: TRBV5-1
d_gene: .
CDR3nt: TGCGCCAGCAGCTTAGGAGACGCGACAGGCGGGCCTTGGAATGAGCAGTTCTTC
CDR3aa: CASSLGDATGGPWNEQFF

abundance: .
j_gene: TRBJ2-2
v_gene: TRBV29-1
d_gene: .
CDR3nt: TGCAGCGCCCGGTACGGGGTGGACACCGGGGAGCTGTTTTTT
CDR3aa: CSARYGVDTGELFF

abundance: .
j_gene: TRBJ1-2
v_gene: TRBV6-4
d_gene: .
CDR3nt: TGTGCCTACCATCCCAGGGTCTATGGCTACACCTTC
CDR3aa: CAYHPRVYGYTF

abundance: once
j_gene: TRBJ2-3
v_gene: TRBV5-1
d_gene: .
CDR3nt: TGCGCCAGCAGCTCGCCAGGGGGGTCTAGGAAAGATACGCAGTATTTT
CDR3aa: CASSSPGGSRKDTQYF

abundance: .
j_gene: TRBJ2-5
v_gene: TRBV5-6
d_gene: .
CDR3nt: TGTGCCAGCAGCTTGGCATCCCAAGAGACCCAGTACTTC
CDR3aa: CASSLASQETQYF

abundance: .
j_gene: TRBJ2-5
v_gene: TRBV5-1
d_gene: .
CDR3nt: TGCGCCAGCAGCTTAGCCGGGGGCGGGGGAGAGACCCAGTACTTC
CDR3aa: CASSLAGGGGETQYF

abundance: .
j_gene: TRBJ1-5
v_gene: TRBV19
d_gene: TRBD1
CDR3nt: TGTGCCAGTACTCCCCAGAGACAGGGGATTAATCAGCCCCAGCATTTT
CDR3aa: CASTPQRQGINQPQHF

abundance: .
j_gene: TRBJ1-2
v_gene: TRBV11-1
d_gene: TRBD1
CDR3nt: TGTGCCAGCAGTTTGGGACAGTCTCGTGCCTATGGCTACACCTTC
CDR3aa: CASSLGQSRAYGYTF

abundance: .
j_gene: TRBJ1-4
v_gene: TRBV18
d_gene: .
CDR3nt: TGTGCCAGCTCACCCTCGTCCGAAAAACTGTTTTTT
CDR3aa: CASSPSSEKLFF

abundance: .
j_gene: TRBJ1-3
v_gene: TRBV10-3
d_gene: TRBD1
CDR3nt: TGTGCCATCAGAAGGGACAGCTCTGGAAACACCATATATTTT
CDR3aa: CAIRRDSSGNTIYF

abundance: .
j_gene: TRBJ2-3
v_gene: TRBV11-2
d_gene: TRBD2
CDR3nt: TGTGCCAGCAGCTCCCCCCGAAAGCGGGGGGGCGATAGCACAGATACGCAGTATTTT
CDR3aa: CASSSPRKRGGDSTDTQYF

abundance: .
j_gene: TRBJ2-5
v_gene: TRBV10-3
d_gene: .
CDR3nt: TGTGCCATCAGTGTGGGCCCTAGCGTGGGGCCCCAAGAGACCCAGTACTTC
CDR3aa: CAISVGPSVGPQETQYF